This T cell receptor (beta chain) is drawn from a study of CD8+CD57+ T cells in acquired aplastic anemia. V lost 4 bases and J 1 base, leaving 14 bases between the germline ends. From germline, CDR1 is SEHNR and CDR2 FQNEAQ (reference sequence). The CDR3 has 17 residues. Study-wide points: Shared by patients and controls, 25 to 35 CD8+ CDR3s were abundant in patients. CD8+ Simpson's diversity in patients was not significantly different from that in controls.

Selection for sequencing was limited to patients who had shown CD8+CD57+ cell expansion by flow cytometry. With regard to this clonotype: The antigen remains undetermined.

Both TCR beta VDJ combination and CDR3 sequence profiling were carried out. Genomic DNA was the template for this profiling. TCRdb reprocessed the reads via MiXCR and lists one record per CDR3 protein. This sample yields 160,000 or so distinct CDR3 sequences, of which 60% to 80% are seen a single time; 35% to 60% belongs to the top ten. The source of this sequence is a human donor with aplastic anemia. The rearrangement joins TRBV7-9 to TRBJ2-6; TRBD1 or TRBD2 may be the D gene (7 bases each). The specimen was sorted CD4+, CD8+, or CD8+CD57+ T cells (not recorded which) from PBMCs. CDR3 amino acids: CASSSTGTISGANVLTF. In nucleotides, the CDR3 is TGTGCCAGCAGCTCGACAGGGACTATTTCTGGGGCCAACGTCCTGACTTTC.